This T cell receptor (beta chain) appears in the sequencing data of a study of cytomegalovirus exposure and HLA in healthy donors. General observations from the study: CMV serostatus alone was available as immune exposure information. A list of approximately 160 TCR beta chains associated with cytomegalovirus was given. In vitro work confirmed that three CMV-associated chains recognize CMV antigens.

Comments on this clone: Antigen specificity is unknown.

13 Jbeta primers and 60 Vbeta primers were used for the PCR. Profiling relied on immunoSEQ multiplex PCR, and the TCRdb table lists in-frame clones only, not all of them. The sample shows 110,000 to 150,000 clones, less than 85% of them seen only once. Healthy bone marrow donors made up the donor group. Germline-derived CDR1 and CDR2 are KGHSH and LQKENI. Trimming removed 3 bases from V and 5 bases from J, with 14 bases in between. The CDR3 consists of 14 residues. This receptor was taken from a man aged 18 to 29 in good health and CMV-seropositive. The J gene is TRBJ2-7, the V gene TRBV18; a weak D match, TRBD2 (5 bases). The sequenced material came from PBMCs. Here the CDR3 DNA reads TGTGCCAGCTCACCCCGGGCCTCGAGGGACGAGCAGTACTTC. Protein product: CASSPRASRDEQYF.